The next 15 T cell receptor beta chains were all read from a single sample in a study of T-cell memory formation after mild COVID-19. TCRdb recomputed calls from the 5' RACE reads with MiXCR, one row per CDR3 protein. The table has some 150,000 distinct CDR3 sequences, roughly a quarter seen once. The sample taken for sequencing was PBMCs or a T cell subset sorted from them (not recorded which). The receptors were sampled from an adult woman who had mild COVID-19 (a few samples of this study predate the infection). Cell type and time point are not known.

The V gene is TRBV6-5, the J gene TRBJ2-2, with D hard to call. Germline assignment: CDR1 MNHEY and CDR2 SVGAGI. V was shortened by 2 bases and J by 6 bases, with 10 bases between the two germline ends. The CDR3 is 14 amino acids. CDR3 sequence reads: CASSYGLGSGELFF. The CDR3 DNA follows: TGTGCCAGCAGTTACGGATTGGGTTCCGGGGAGCTGTTTTTT.

The chain employs TRBV5-1 and TRBJ2-5; 9 nucleotides agree with TRBD2. Germline V gene lookup returns CDR1 SGHRS and CDR2 YFSETQ. The trim removed 2 bases at V and 3 bases at J, leaving 8 bases unmatched. CDR3 length: 16 residues. The CDR3 loop is CASSFGRGGGEETQYF. The CDR3 DNA reads as TGCGCCAGCAGCTTCGGTCGAGGCGGGGGGGAAGAGACCCAGTACTTC.

This clonotype came up a few times. The chain uses TRBV20-1 and TRBJ1-2; maybe TRBD1 (6 bases). In germline, CDR1 is DFQATT, CDR2 SNEGSKA (reference sequence). The CDR3 is 15 amino acids. V shed 0 bases and J shed 7 bases, with 18 bases lying between them. The CDR3 protein is CSARDGGFGGSGYTF. CDR3 coding DNA: TGCAGTGCTAGAGATGGAGGGTTTGGGGGCTCTGGCTACACCTTC.

The gene calls are TRBV2 and TRBJ1-2; tentative D call: TRBD1 (6 bases). The CDR3 length is 15 residues. Germline V CDR1 and CDR2: SNHLY, FYNNEI. V was pared by 8 bases and J by 0 bases, with 16 bases between. The CDR3 spells CASREHRASNYGYTF. CDR3 in DNA: TGTGCCAGCCGGGAGCACAGGGCGTCTAACTATGGCTACACCTTC.

The V and J genes are TRBV4-2 and TRBJ1-1; no definite D call. Trimming stripped 0 bases from V and 2 bases from J, with 10 bases between. This CDR3 is built from 15 residues. Germline V lookup: CDR1 LGHNA, CDR2 YNFKEQ. CDR3 coding DNA: TGTGCCAGCAGCCAAGAGAGGACGGTTAACACTGAAGCTTTCTTT. Protein: CASSQERTVNTEAFF.

This chain links TRBV12-3 or TRBV12-4 with TRBJ2-2, with TRBD1 matching 8 bases. This CDR3 has 14 residues. Trimming at V came to 5 bases and at J to 7 bases, leaving 6 bases not matched to a gene. In nucleotides, the CDR3 is TGTGCCAGCAGTCCTGACAGGGGTGGCGGGGAGCTGTTTTTT. Translating gives CASSPDRGGGELFF.

The sample holds a few counts of this clonotype. The chain uses TRBV9 and TRBJ2-7; 10 bases are a match to TRBD1. This CDR3 comprises 14 residues. Germline CDR1 and CDR2: SGDLS and YYNGEE. J lost 5 bases, V lost 0 bases, and 2 bases had no gene match. The CDR3 DNA is TGTGCCAGCAGCGTAGGGGACAGGGGAAACGAGCAGTACTTC. Amino acid sequence: CASSVGDRGNEQYF.

This clonotype was counted a few times. This chain links TRBV15 with TRBJ2-7; TRBD2 is a possible D gene (5 bases). The V end was cut by 5 bases, the J end by 0 bases, with 11 bases between. The CDR3 is 14 amino acids. The germline V gene encodes CDR1 LNHNV and CDR2 YYDKDF (reference sequence). As DNA, the CDR3 is TGTGCCACCAGCTTAGAGGGTAACTCCTACGAGCAGTACTTC. It translates to CATSLEGNSYEQYF.

The chain combines TRBV5-1 with TRBJ2-3, with TRBD2 matching 11 bases. The CDR3 is made up of 15 amino acids. J gave up 3 bases and V 4 bases, and 4 bases lay outside the gene matches. Per germline, CDR1 SGHRS and CDR2 YFSETQ. CDR3 bases: TGCGCCAGCAGCCCCGGACTAGCGGGTACAGATACGCAGTATTTT. Protein product: CASSPGLAGTDTQYF.

Of note for this clonotype: One end of the junction fails to match germline, which may point to a read error. V and J are TRBV20-1 and TRBJ2-7, with no clear D. The CDR3 has 13 residues. Germline V gene sequence: CDR1 DFQATT, CDR2 SNEGSKA (reference sequence). The CDR3 coding sequence is TGCAGCGCTAGAGCTCGCACAGACTACGAGCAGTACTTC. It is translated as CSARARTDYEQYF.

This clonotype was counted a few times. This rearrangement joins TRBV5-1 to TRBJ2-1, with D possibly matching TRBD2 (6 bases). The CDR3 has 14 residues. V lost 7 bases to trimming and J lost 1 base, with 12 bases between them. Germline assignment: CDR1 SGHRS and CDR2 YFSETQ. CDR3 residues: CASAGGRSYNEQFF. CDR3 bases: TGCGCCAGCGCCGGGGGTAGGTCCTACAATGAGCAGTTCTTC.

This chain uses TRBV5-1 with TRBJ2-7; 7 bases fit TRBD2. V shed 6 bases, J shed 4 bases, and the junction held 10 bases outside the gene matches. CDR1 SGHRS and CDR2 YFSETQ come from the germline V gene. This CDR3 is built from 14 residues. The chain's CDR3 is CASKRTSGGYEQYF. Here the CDR3 DNA reads TGCGCCAGCAAGAGGACTAGTGGAGGGTACGAGCAGTACTTC.

This clonotype has a handful of counts. V usage is TRBV9 and J usage is TRBJ2-3; 7 bases align to TRBD2. Trimming at V came to 0 bases and at J to 1 base, leaving 2 bases not matched to a gene. Germline values: CDR1 SGDLS, CDR2 YYNGEE. This CDR3 contains 15 residues. The CDR3 bases are TGTGCCAGCAGCGTAGTAAGCGGGGGCACAGATACGCAGTATTTT. Translated: CASSVVSGGTDTQYF.

The gene calls are TRBV7-6 and TRBJ2-7; D is perhaps TRBD2 (6 bases). V gave up 1 base and J gave up 4 bases, with 11 bases separating them. The CDR3 runs 14 residues. CDR1 SGHVS and CDR2 FNYEAQ come from the germline V gene. DNA for the CDR3: TGTGCCAGCAGCTTAGATGATGGGGGGTACGAGCAGTACTTC. Encoded protein: CASSLDDGGYEQYF.

The V call is TRBV11-2, the J call TRBJ1-2, with a tentative D call TRBD1 (5 bases). This CDR3 is 15 amino acids long. Germline loops: CDR1 SGHAT, CDR2 FQNNGV. V was cut by 0 bases and J by 2 bases, with 10 bases left in between. The CDR3 DNA reads TGTGCCAGCAGCTTAGACGAGGACATAAACTATGGCTACACCTTC. Protein product: CASSLDEDINYGYTF.